The next 6 T cell receptor beta chains were all read from a single sample in a study of cytomegalovirus exposure and HLA in healthy donors (dated by TCRdb to 2016 to 2017). The library relied on the immunoSEQ multiplex PCR assay. TCRdb took this table from immuneACCESS and kept in-frame rearrangements with V and J called. Such tables lack part of the clones; where checked against another copy, unresolved V genes explain under half of the gap, and the rest is unexplained. Present in this sample are 110,000 to 150,000 clones, 94% of which were seen just once. The ten largest clones capture 1.8% of the sample. Source material: PBMCs. The source of these receptors is a man aged 18 to 30 in good health and CMV-seropositive.

This clone was observed once. This chain connects TRBV5-1 to TRBJ2-5, with no clear D. CDR1 is SGHRS and CDR2 is YFSETQ in the germline V gene. CDR3 length: 13 residues. The V gene lost 5 bases and the J gene lost 2 bases, with 10 bases spanning the gap. The CDR3 bases are TGCGCCAGCAGGAACTCGGGTCAAGAGACCCAGTACTTC. Its translation: CASRNSGQETQYF.

This chain links TRBV25-1 with TRBJ2-3; 10 positions match TRBD1. Trimming removed 4 bases from V and 1 base from J; junction bases left unmatched: 5. The CDR3 has 16 residues. Germline CDR1 is MGHDK and CDR2 is SYGVNS. The CDR3 DNA reads TGTGCCAGCAGTGGTTCCGGGACAGGGGGCACAGATACGCAGTATTTT. Translating it yields CASSGSGTGGTDTQYF.

The CDR3 DNA reads TGTGCCAGCAGTCGCCACACAGGGTTGAATTCACCCCTCCACTTT. It encodes CASSRHTGLNSPLHF. V usage is TRBV28 and J usage is TRBJ1-6; D may be TRBD1 (6 bases). V dropped 5 bases and J dropped 7 bases, with 15 bases sitting between them. CDR1 is MDHEN and CDR2 is SYDVKM in the germline V gene. This CDR3 comprises 15 residues.

The chain links TRBV15 to TRBJ1-1, with D uncertain. The V gene's germline CDR1 is LNHNV and CDR2 YYDKDF (reference sequence). Trimming took 1 base from V and 5 from J, leaving 8 bases between them. The CDR3 sequence is 13 residues long. The CDR3 DNA reads as TGTGCCACCAGCAGAGCTCCGCGAACTGAAGCTTTCTTT. It is translated as CATSRAPRTEAFF.

V usage is TRBV5-1 and J usage is TRBJ2-1; tentative D call: TRBD1 (6 bases). In germline, CDR1 is SGHRS, CDR2 YFSETQ. The ends were cut back, 1 base at V and 6 bases at J, with 14 bases in the middle. The CDR3 length is 15 residues. Here the CDR3 reads CASSLSDSRSNEQFF. The CDR3 coding sequence is TGCGCCAGCAGCTTGTCGGACAGTCGCAGCAATGAGCAGTTCTTC. Looking up the rest from reference TRBV5-1 and TRBJ2-1 gives the full variable domain: KAGVTQTPRYLIKTRGQQVTLSCSPISGHRSVSWYQQTPGQGLQFLFEYFSETQRNKGNFPGRFSGRQFSNSRSEMNVSTLELGDSALYLCASSLSDSRSNEQFFGPGTRLTVL.

The rearrangement uses TRBV2 and TRBJ2-5; D is uncertain. Trimming pared 10 bases from V and 5 bases from J, leaving 11 bases between. This CDR3 is 11 amino acids long. Germline loops: CDR1 SNHLY, CDR2 FYNNEI. CDR3 sequence reads: CAITAQETQYF. The CDR3, as DNA: TGTGCCATCACAGCTCAGGAGACCCAGTACTTC.